The rows below give T cell receptor beta chains drawn from one sample of a study of post-analysis software for immune sequencing data. In TCRdb, the PCR reads were re-called with MiXCR into one record per CDR3 protein. The sample contains some 260,000 distinct CDR3 sequences, about 40% of which appear only once. Input material: blood. The source is a girl between 10 and 17 years old with multiple sclerosis. The CDR3 runs from the conserved cysteine through the conserved F or W. The D gene is left open where the match is weak. Part of the rows lack a size; the others show once, few, many or a class for expanded clones.

-	TRBV6-5	TRBJ2-2	few	TGTGCCAGCAGTACACCTGCAGCGTGGGGGACCGGGGAGCTGTTTTTT	CASSTPAAWGTGELFF
-	TRBV6-1	TRBJ2-2	-	TGTGCCAGCAGTGGGAGACTTAAAGCTGGGGAGCTGTTTTTT	CASSGRLKAGELFF
-	TRBV6-1	TRBJ2-7	many	TGTGCCAGCAGTGAGGTATCAGGGGACGAGCAGTACTTC	CASSEVSGDEQYF
-	TRBV12-3/TRBV12-4	TRBJ1-1	-	TGTGCCAGCAGCGCGACCGCGGGGACTGAAGCTTTCTTT	CASSATAGTEAFF
-	TRBV20-1	TRBJ2-5	-	TGCAGTGCTATGGCCGTCAATGCCGGGGCCGGGGAGACCCAGTACTTC	CSAMAVNAGAGETQYF
-	TRBV20-1	TRBJ1-1	-	TGCAGTGCTAGAGCGGTGGCAAGAAGGGCAGAAGCTTTCTTT	CSARAVARRAEAFF
-	TRBV3-1	TRBJ2-1	-	TGTGCCAGCAGCCAAGAGACCCCCTCCTACAATGAGCAGTTCTTC	CASSQETPSYNEQFF
TRBD1	TRBV12-3/TRBV12-4	TRBJ1-1	-	TGTGCCAACGCGGACAGGGATGTAGGGGGCACTGAAGCTTTCTTT	CANADRDVGGTEAFF
-	TRBV7-9	TRBJ1-1	-	TGTGCCAGCAGCTTAGCTAGCACTGAAGCTTTCTTT	CASSLASTEAFF
TRBD1	TRBV24-1	TRBJ1-2	few	TGTGCCACCAGTGACCCGGGACAGGGTATCGATGGCTACACCTTC	CATSDPGQGIDGYTF
-	TRBV27	TRBJ2-7	many	TGTGCCAACCTAGGGGGTACGGGCAGCCTCCCTCCCTACGAGCAGTACTTC	CANLGGTGSLPPYEQYF
TRBD1	TRBV7-2	TRBJ1-4	many	TGTGCCAGCACCACAGGACAGGGGGTGGAAAAACTGTTTTTT	CASTTGQGVEKLFF
TRBD2	TRBV5-1	TRBJ2-6	-	TGCGCCAGCAGCTTGTATCAGAGCGGGGGGCACTCTGGGGCCAACGTCCTGACTTTC	CASSLYQSGGHSGANVLTF
-	TRBV7-2	TRBJ2-3	many	TGTGCCAGCAGCCCCGGCCTACAATCAGATACGCAGTATTTT	CASSPGLQSDTQYF
TRBD1	TRBV5-1	TRBJ1-6	many	TGCGCCAGCAGCTTGGCGGGGACAGGGTTCGACTCACCCCTCCACTTT	CASSLAGTGFDSPLHF
-	TRBV20-1	TRBJ2-6	few	TGCAGTGCCCCGACGCCGACCAACTCTGGGGCCAACGTCCTGACTTTC	CSAPTPTNSGANVLTF
-	TRBV5-6	TRBJ2-3	-	TGTGCCAGCAGCTCCGGGTTTGGGTCAGATACGCAGTATTTT	CASSSGFGSDTQYF
TRBD1	TRBV7-9	TRBJ1-1	many	TGTGCCAGCAGCTGGACAGGGGGCACTGAAGCTTTCTTT	CASSWTGGTEAFF
-	TRBV6-1	TRBJ2-7	-	TGTGCCAGCAGCCACCGAAACCCCGGAGGGTGGCCCTACGAGCAGTACTTC	CASSHRNPGGWPYEQYF
-	TRBV6-1	TRBJ1-1	-	TGCGCCAGCAGGCGAGCAGGGTTGAACACTGAAGCTTTCTTT	CASRRAGLNTEAFF
-	TRBV7-9	TRBJ2-5	many	TGTGCCAGCAGCCCGGTTGGGCTCCTCTTAGGAACCCAGTACTTC	CASSPVGLLLGTQYF
TRBD2	TRBV29-1	TRBJ2-7	-	TGCAGCGTAACTAGCGGAGACGAGCAGTACTTC	CSVTSGDEQYF
-	TRBV9	TRBJ2-3	few	TGTGCCAGCAGCGTAGCTTCAGGTACAGATACGCAGTATTTT	CASSVASGTDTQYF
TRBD2	TRBV19	TRBJ2-3	-	TGTGCCAGTACCCCTAGCGGGATTTCGACGCAGTATTTT	CASTPSGISTQYF
-	TRBV20-1	TRBJ2-7	-	TGCAGTGCTAGAGTCAATGGACAGCCTTCCTACAATGAGCAGTACTTC	CSARVNGQPSYNEQYF
-	TRBV19	TRBJ2-7	few	TGTGCCAGTAGGGACTCTCACGAGCAGTACTTC	CASRDSHEQYF
-	TRBV20-1	TRBJ2-7	-	TGCAGTGCTAGCGGACCGAAGGTACAGTACGAGCAGTACTTC	CSASGPKVQYEQYF
TRBD2	TRBV20-1	TRBJ2-3	many	TGCAGTGCTAGTAAGGCTAGCGGTAGCACAGATACGCAGTATTTT	CSASKASGSTDTQYF
-	TRBV7-9	TRBJ1-1	few	TGTGCCAGCAGCGGCCCCGGGACTGTGAACACTGAAGCTTTCTTT	CASSGPGTVNTEAFF
-	TRBV5-1	TRBJ2-7	once	TGCGCCAGCAGCGCGTCCGGGATCGAGCAGTACTTC	CASSASGIEQYF
-	TRBV27	TRBJ2-3	-	TGTGCCAGCAGTTTAGTCTTGGACTGGATAAGCACAGATACGCAGTATTTT	CASSLVLDWISTDTQYF
-	TRBV20-1	TRBJ2-1	-	TGCAGTGCTAGACGGGACAATGAGCAGTTCTTC	CSARRDNEQFF
-	TRBV5-1	TRBJ1-2	-	TGCGCCAGCAGCTCGGAGGACTCCAGGGCCGCCGCTAACTATGGCTACACCTTC	CASSSEDSRAAANYGYTF
-	TRBV29-1	TRBJ2-7	-	TGCAGCGTCTTGGACAGGGAGGGCTACGGGCAGTACTTC	CSVLDREGYGQYF
-	TRBV25-1	TRBJ1-3	-	TGTGCCAGCAGTGGGGGACACACCTCTGGAAACACCATATATTTT	CASSGGHTSGNTIYF
-	TRBV6-2/TRBV6-3	TRBJ2-1	many	TGTGCCAGCAGCTCCGACCCATTTGACAATGAGCAGTTCTTC	CASSSDPFDNEQFF
-	TRBV5-5	TRBJ2-7	many	TGTGCCAGCAGCTGGACGAGGTCGGGCGAGCAGTACTTC	CASSWTRSGEQYF
-	TRBV6-5	TRBJ2-1	many	TGTGCCAGCACCCCCGACAGGTGGTCCTACAATGAGCAGTTCTTC	CASTPDRWSYNEQFF
-	TRBV7-9	TRBJ2-1	many	TGTGCCAGCAGCTCCATGGGGAGGAGTGAGCAGTTCTTC	CASSSMGRSEQFF
-	TRBV6-6	TRBJ2-3	many	TGTGCCAGCAGCACCGACACAGATACGCAGTATTTT	CASSTDTDTQYF
-	TRBV5-1	TRBJ2-1	many	TGCGCCAGCAGCTTGGCACCTTCGATCTACAATGAGCAGTTCTTC	CASSLAPSIYNEQFF
-	TRBV7-8	TRBJ1-1	many	TGTGCCAGCAGCTTCACAGCCAATATGAACACTGAAGCTTTCTTT	CASSFTANMNTEAFF
TRBD1	TRBV5-1	TRBJ2-5	many	TGCGCCAGCAGCTTGGAAGACACAGGGGGCCGTGAGACCCAGTACTTC	CASSLEDTGGRETQYF
-	TRBV12-3/TRBV12-4	TRBJ1-5	-	TGTGCCAGCAGTGGGGTGTCTGGGGGGCCCCAGCATTTT	CASSGVSGGPQHF
TRBD1	TRBV6-1	TRBJ1-2	many	TGTGCCAGCAGCGCGGGACAGGATAACTATGGCTACACCTTC	CASSAGQDNYGYTF
-	TRBV10-3	TRBJ2-1	-	TGTGCCATCACAGTGGGGAGCTACTACAATGAGCAGTTCTTC	CAITVGSYYNEQFF
TRBD2	TRBV20-1	TRBJ2-1	many	TGCAGTGCGCGCGGGGGTAGTAGCGGGTCCTACAATGAGCAGTTCTTC	CSARGGSSGSYNEQFF
TRBD1	TRBV29-1	TRBJ2-1	-	TGCAGCGTAGCGCAGGGGGCCTCATACAATGAGCAGTTCTTC	CSVAQGASYNEQFF
TRBD1	TRBV6-2/TRBV6-3	TRBJ2-1	many	TGTGCCAGCAGTTACTTGGTCCGGACAGGGGGGGAGAATGAGCAGTTCTTC	CASSYLVRTGGENEQFF
-	TRBV6-1	TRBJ2-4	many	TGTGCCAGTTTGGGGGCAAACCTAGCCAAAAACATTCAGTACTTC	CASLGANLAKNIQYF
-	TRBV27	TRBJ2-5	many	TGTGCCAGCAGCCCAGGGACGCCTTGGTGGGAGACCCAGTACTTC	CASSPGTPWWETQYF
-	TRBV15	TRBJ2-3	few	TGTGCCACCAGCAGAGATCGGAGCGTGAAAGCAGATACGCAGTATTTT	CATSRDRSVKADTQYF